The 14 T cell receptor beta chains in this list originate from one sample, sequenced in a study of PD-L1 blockade in urothelial cancer. Time point in this sample: pretreatment peripheral blood. Assay used: immunoSEQ multiplex PCR; TCRdb lists only in-frame clones, some missing. Of 75,000 to 95,000 clones listed, around four fifths were seen once; the top ten hold about 6.2%. The sequencing here drew on PBMCs, taken around atezolizumab (anti-PD-L1) treatment. The receptors stem from a man between 40 and 49 years old with urothelial cancer.

V is TRBV23-1 and J is TRBJ1-1; no firm D call. TRBV23-1 carries the ORF label, with uncertain function. Trimming shortened V by 0 bases and J by 8 bases, and 7 bases separated the two germline ends. The CDR3 contains 12 residues. The CDR3 nucleotides read TGCGCCAGCAGTCAATCCATCAGAGAAGCTTTCTTT. Its protein product is CASSQSIREAFF.

The CDR3 sequence is CASSLVSGEGEQFF. In nucleotides, the CDR3 is TGTGCCAGCAGCTTAGTTTCAGGGGAGGGAGAGCAGTTCTTC. The chain recombines TRBV7-2 with TRBJ2-1, with D maybe TRBD2 (7 bases). Germline CDR1 SGHTA, CDR2 FQGNSA. Trimming shortened V by 1 base and J by 10 bases, and 14 bases separated the two germline ends. This CDR3 has 14 amino acids.

The rearrangement links TRBV28 to TRBJ2-3; tentative D call: TRBD2 (5 bases). The CDR3 runs to 15 residues. Deletions cut 3 bases from V and 0 bases from J, with 10 bases between. Germline V gene data show CDR1 as MDHEN and CDR2 as SYDVKM. CDR3 in DNA: TGTGCCAGCAGTTTTTCGGGGAGAAGCACAGATACGCAGTATTTT. It is translated as CASSFSGRSTDTQYF.

The chain is built from TRBV5-1 and TRBJ2-1; 9 bases line up with TRBD2. CDR1 is SGHRS and CDR2 is YFSETQ in the germline V gene. V shed 4 bases, J shed 8 bases, and the junction held 7 bases outside the gene matches. The CDR3 totals 14 residues. The CDR3 bases are TGCGCCAGCAGCCCCGGGACTAGCCCACATGAGCAGTTCTTC. Protein product: CASSPGTSPHEQFF.

V and J are TRBV2 and TRBJ2-3; 7 bases align to TRBD1. Per germline, CDR1 SNHLY and CDR2 FYNNEI. V lost 0 bases, J lost 2 bases, and 2 bases stayed unmatched. The CDR3 is made up of 15 amino acids. In DNA, the CDR3 is TGTGCCAGCAGTGAAGCGGACAGGAACACAGATACGCAGTATTTT. Amino acids: CASSEADRNTDTQYF.

This clone was found a few times. J is TRBJ1-2 and V is TRBV28; 8 nucleotides line up with TRBD1. V shed 6 bases, J shed 7 bases, and the junction held 13 bases outside the gene matches. The CDR3 consists of 15 residues. Germline CDR1 MDHEN, CDR2 SYDVKM. The CDR3: CASRFSDRAFFGYTF. The CDR3 region has the DNA TGTGCCAGCAGGTTTTCGGACAGGGCCTTCTTTGGCTACACCTTC.

The chain links TRBV6-5 to TRBJ2-3; possibly TRBD2 for D (5 bases). Germline V gene lookup returns CDR1 MNHEY and CDR2 SVGAGI. The CDR3 has 12 residues. V dropped 8 bases and J dropped 3 bases, with 9 bases sitting between them. CDR3 DNA: TGTGCCAGCCACAGAGGGACAGATACGCAGTATTTT. Its protein product is CASHRGTDTQYF.

The DNA of the CDR3 is TGTGCCAGCGCTACCCCTAGGGAGGGTGCGGCCTATAGCAATCAGCCCCAGCATTTT. Encoded protein: CASATPREGAAYSNQPQHF. This chain joins TRBV6-7 and TRBJ1-5; no clear D gene. TRBV6-7 is classed as an ORF, of uncertain function. V gave up 8 bases and J gave up 0 bases, with 26 bases separating them. This CDR3 is built from 19 residues.

The chain couples TRBV18 to TRBJ2-1; TRBD1 matches at 7 bases. Germline V gene sequence: CDR1 KGHSH, CDR2 LQKENI. The CDR3 spans 13 residues. The V segment lost 4 bases and the J segment 8 bases; nucleotides outside the gene matches: 5. Written as DNA, the CDR3 is TGTGCCAGCTCACTCACAGGGGTGGATGAGCAGTTCTTC. Translation: CASSLTGVDEQFF.

The chain couples TRBV11-1 to TRBJ2-7; tentative D call: TRBD2 (6 bases). Germline CDR1 is SGHAT and CDR2 is FQDESV (reference sequence). CDR3 size: 14 residues. V was pared by 4 bases and J by 1 base, with 11 bases between. Here the CDR3 reads CASSSPSASYEQYF. In nucleotides, the CDR3 is TGTGCCAGCAGCTCCCCTAGCGCATCCTACGAGCAGTACTTC.

The V and J genes are TRBV11-2 and TRBJ2-7; 11 bases map to TRBD2. This CDR3 contains 17 residues. Germline loops: CDR1 SGHAT, CDR2 FQNNGV. After removal of 4 bases from V and 4 bases from J, the junction contained 12 bases not matched to a gene. This CDR3 reads CASSSSAGVAGGYEQYF. The CDR3 nucleotides read TGTGCCAGCAGCTCGTCCGCGGGAGTAGCGGGAGGGTACGAGCAGTACTTC.

The rearrangement uses TRBV6-5 and TRBJ2-5; TRBD1 is a possible D gene (7 bases). CDR3 size: 14 residues. Trimming removed 6 bases at V and 1 base at J, with 12 bases between. In germline, CDR1 is MNHEY, CDR2 SVGAGI. The CDR3 DNA is TGTGCCAGCAGAATCCAGGGGGGCCAAGAGACCCAGTACTTC. Translated: CASRIQGGQETQYF.

The chain carries TRBV11-1 and TRBJ1-4; D possibly corresponds to TRBD1 (6 bases). CDR1 and CDR2 (germline): SGHAT, FQDESV (reference sequence). This CDR3 is 16 amino acids long. Trimming pared 6 bases from V and 12 bases from J, leaving 26 bases between. CDR3 in amino acids: CASSSPKPGPRGELFF. The CDR3 region has the DNA TGTGCCAGCAGTTCGCCCAAACCGGGACCCAGGGGAGAACTGTTTTTT.

This rearrangement joins TRBV7-3 to TRBJ2-5; 7 positions match TRBD2. The CDR3 loop spans 14 amino acids. J was trimmed by 7 bases and V by 4 bases; bases with no gene match: 9. The germline V gene encodes CDR1 SGHTA and CDR2 FQGTGA. The CDR3 region is CASSSSGLPGTQYF. The CDR3 bases are TGTGCCAGCAGCTCATCGGGACTACCGGGGACCCAGTACTTC.